In its sample, the clone carrying this T cell receptor beta chain was seen a few times. Looked up from germline, CDR1 is LGHNA and CDR2 is YSLEER. This CDR3 region has 18 residues. With 5 bases removed from V and 8 bases from J, the gap between germline ends came to 30 bases. The data were obtained in a study of T cells after yellow fever vaccination. The TCR cDNA carried a universal primer site and UMIs from 5'RACE template switching. Each CDR3 protein gets one entry after TCRdb re-called the 5' RACE reads with MiXCR. The sample lists 45,000 to 60,000 distinct CDR3 sequences, around 6.2% occurring once.

The chain links TRBV4-3 to TRBJ1-2; tentatively, D is TRBD1 (5 bases). This sequence was found in a man between 18 and 35 years old who received the YFV17D yellow fever vaccine. Material: PBMCs, either bulk or a sorted T-cell subset (CD4+, CD8+, memory, or dextramer-sorted; not recorded which), obtained on the day of the yellow fever booster vaccination. CDR3: CASSYKSQVYGDLGGYTF. Here the CDR3 DNA reads TGCGCCAGCAGCTATAAAAGCCAAGTTTATGGGGACCTGGGAGGCTACACCTTC.